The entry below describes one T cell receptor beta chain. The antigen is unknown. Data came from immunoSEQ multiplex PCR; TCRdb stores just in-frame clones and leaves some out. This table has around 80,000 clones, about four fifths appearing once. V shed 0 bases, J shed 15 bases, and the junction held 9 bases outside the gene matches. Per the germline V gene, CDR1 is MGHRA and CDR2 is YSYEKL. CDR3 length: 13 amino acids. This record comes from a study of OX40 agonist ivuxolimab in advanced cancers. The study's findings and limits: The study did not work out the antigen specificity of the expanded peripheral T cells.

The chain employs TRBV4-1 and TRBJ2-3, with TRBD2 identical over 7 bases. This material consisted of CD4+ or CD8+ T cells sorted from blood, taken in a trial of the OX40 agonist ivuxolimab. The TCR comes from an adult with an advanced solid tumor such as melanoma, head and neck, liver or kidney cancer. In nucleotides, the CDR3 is TGCGCCAGCAGCCAAGATCTCTTGGGGGGGGTCTATTTT. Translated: CASSQDLLGGVYF.